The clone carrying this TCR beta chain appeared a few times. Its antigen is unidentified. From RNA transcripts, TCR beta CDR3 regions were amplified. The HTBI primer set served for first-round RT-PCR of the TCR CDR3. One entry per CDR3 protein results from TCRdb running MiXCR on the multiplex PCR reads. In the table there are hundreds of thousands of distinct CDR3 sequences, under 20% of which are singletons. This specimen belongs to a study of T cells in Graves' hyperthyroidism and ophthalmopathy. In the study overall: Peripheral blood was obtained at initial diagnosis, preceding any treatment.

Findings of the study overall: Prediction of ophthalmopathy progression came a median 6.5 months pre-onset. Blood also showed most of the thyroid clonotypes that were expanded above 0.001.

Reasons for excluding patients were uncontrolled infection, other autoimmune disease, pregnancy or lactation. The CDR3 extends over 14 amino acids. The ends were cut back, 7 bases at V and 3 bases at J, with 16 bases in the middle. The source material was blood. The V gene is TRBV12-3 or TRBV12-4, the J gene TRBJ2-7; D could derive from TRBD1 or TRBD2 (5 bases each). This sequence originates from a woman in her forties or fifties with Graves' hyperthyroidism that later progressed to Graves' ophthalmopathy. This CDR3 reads CASTGTGLYYEQYF. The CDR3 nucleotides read TGTGCCAGCACCGGGACGGGTCTTTACTACGAGCAGTACTTC.